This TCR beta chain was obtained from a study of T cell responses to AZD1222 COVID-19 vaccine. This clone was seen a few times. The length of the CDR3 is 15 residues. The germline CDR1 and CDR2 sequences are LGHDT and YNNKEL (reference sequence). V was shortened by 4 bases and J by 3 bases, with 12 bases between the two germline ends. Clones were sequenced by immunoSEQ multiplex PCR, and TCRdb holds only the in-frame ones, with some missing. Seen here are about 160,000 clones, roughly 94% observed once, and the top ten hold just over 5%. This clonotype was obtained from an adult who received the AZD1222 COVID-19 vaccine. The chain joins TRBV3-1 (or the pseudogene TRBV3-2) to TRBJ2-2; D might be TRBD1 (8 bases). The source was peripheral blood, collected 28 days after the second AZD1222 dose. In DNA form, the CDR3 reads TGTGCCAGCAGCCCACAGGGGGGGTACACCGGGGAGCTGTTTTTT. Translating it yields CASSPQGGYTGELFF.